The clone carrying this T cell receptor beta chain was picked up one time. The sample belongs to a study of blood T cell repertoires in COVID-19. At the level of the study: COVID-19 samples, acute and convalescent, were from the United States, Italy and Spain. From T cells, B-cell-depleted T cells, or PBMCs came the material, which was cDNA or gDNA.

This CDR3 region has 17 residues. V lost 2 bases and J 0 bases, leaving 14 bases between the germline ends. Germline values: CDR1 LNHDA, CDR2 SQIVND (reference sequence). This table comes from immunoSEQ multiplex PCR, and its TCRdb copy is limited to in-frame clones, with some not included. This table has tens of thousands of clones, roughly 84% appearing once. The TCR sequence derives from a man in his fifties or sixties with acute or convalescent COVID-19. The chain has TRBV19 and TRBJ1-5; D may be TRBD1 (6 bases). Source material: peripheral blood. The CDR3 spells CASSIQGSATSNQPQHF. The CDR3 DNA reads TGTGCCAGTAGTATACAGGGGTCCGCCACTAGCAATCAGCCCCAGCATTTT.